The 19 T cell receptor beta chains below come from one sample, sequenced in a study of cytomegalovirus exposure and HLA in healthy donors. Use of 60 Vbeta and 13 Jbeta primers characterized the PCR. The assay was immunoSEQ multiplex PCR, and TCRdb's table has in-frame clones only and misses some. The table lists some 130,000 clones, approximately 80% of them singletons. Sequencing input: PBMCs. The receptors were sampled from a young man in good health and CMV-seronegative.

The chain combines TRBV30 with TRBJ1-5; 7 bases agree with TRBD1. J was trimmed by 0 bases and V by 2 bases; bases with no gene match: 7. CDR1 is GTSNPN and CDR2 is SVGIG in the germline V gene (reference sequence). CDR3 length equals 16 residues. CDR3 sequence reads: CAWSQDRVYSNQPQHF. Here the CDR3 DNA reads TGTGCCTGGAGTCAAGACAGGGTATATAGCAATCAGCCCCAGCATTTT.

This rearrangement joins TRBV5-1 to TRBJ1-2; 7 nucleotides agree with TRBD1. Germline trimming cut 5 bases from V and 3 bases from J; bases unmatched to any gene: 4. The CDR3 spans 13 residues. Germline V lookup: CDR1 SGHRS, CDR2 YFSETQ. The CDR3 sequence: CASSPTGDYGYTF. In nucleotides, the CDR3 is TGCGCCAGCAGTCCCACAGGGGACTATGGCTACACCTTC. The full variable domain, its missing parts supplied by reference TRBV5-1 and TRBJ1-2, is KAGVTQTPRYLIKTRGQQVTLSCSPISGHRSVSWYQQTPGQGLQFLFEYFSETQRNKGNFPGRFSGRQFSNSRSEMNVSTLELGDSALYLCASSPTGDYGYTFGSGTRLTVV.

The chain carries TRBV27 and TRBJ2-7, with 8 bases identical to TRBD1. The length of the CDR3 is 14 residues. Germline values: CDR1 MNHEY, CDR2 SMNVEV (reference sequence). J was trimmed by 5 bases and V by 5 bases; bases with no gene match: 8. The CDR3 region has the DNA TGTGCCAGCAGTGCCTTACGGGACAGGCACGAGCAGTACTTC. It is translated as CASSALRDRHEQYF.

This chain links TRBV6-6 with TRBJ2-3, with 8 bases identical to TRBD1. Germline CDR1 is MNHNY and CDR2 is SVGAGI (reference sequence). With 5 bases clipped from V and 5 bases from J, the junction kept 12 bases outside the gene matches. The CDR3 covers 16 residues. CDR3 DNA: TGTGCCAGCAGTCCGAACCCGGGACAGGTTGGAGATACGCAGTATTTT. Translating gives CASSPNPGQVGDTQYF.

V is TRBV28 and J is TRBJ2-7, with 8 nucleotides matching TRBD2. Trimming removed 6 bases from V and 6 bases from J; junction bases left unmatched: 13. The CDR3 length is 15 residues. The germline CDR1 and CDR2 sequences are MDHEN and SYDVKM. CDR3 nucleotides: TGTGCCAGCAGCCGTCTGTCCCGGGAGGGGCTCGAGCAGTACTTC. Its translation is CASSRLSREGLEQYF.

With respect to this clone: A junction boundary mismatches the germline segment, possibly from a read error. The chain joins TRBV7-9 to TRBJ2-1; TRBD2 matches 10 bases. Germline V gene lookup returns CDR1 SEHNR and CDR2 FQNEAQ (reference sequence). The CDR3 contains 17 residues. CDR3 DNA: TGTTCCAGCAGCTTAGGATCCGGGACTAGCGAGAACAATGAGCAGTTCTTC. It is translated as CSSSLGSGTSENNEQFF.

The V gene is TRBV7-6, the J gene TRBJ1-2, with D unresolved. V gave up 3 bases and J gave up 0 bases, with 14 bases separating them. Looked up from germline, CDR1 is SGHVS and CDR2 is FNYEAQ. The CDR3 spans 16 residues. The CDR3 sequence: CASSLLYGFTNYGYTF. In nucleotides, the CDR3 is TGTGCCAGCAGCTTGCTGTACGGGTTCACTAACTATGGCTACACCTTC.

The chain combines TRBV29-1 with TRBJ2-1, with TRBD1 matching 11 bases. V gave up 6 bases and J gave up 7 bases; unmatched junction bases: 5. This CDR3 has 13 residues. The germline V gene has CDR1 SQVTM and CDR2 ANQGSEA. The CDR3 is CSVRTGGWNEQFF. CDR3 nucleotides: TGCAGCGTCAGGACAGGGGGCTGGAATGAGCAGTTCTTC.

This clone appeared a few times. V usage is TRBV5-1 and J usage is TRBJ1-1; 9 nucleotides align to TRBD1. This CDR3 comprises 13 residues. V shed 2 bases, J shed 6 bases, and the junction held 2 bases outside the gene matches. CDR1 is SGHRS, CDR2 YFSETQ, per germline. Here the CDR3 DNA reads TGCGCCAGCAGCTTTAGACAGGGGGCTGAAGCTTTCTTT. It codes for CASSFRQGAEAFF.

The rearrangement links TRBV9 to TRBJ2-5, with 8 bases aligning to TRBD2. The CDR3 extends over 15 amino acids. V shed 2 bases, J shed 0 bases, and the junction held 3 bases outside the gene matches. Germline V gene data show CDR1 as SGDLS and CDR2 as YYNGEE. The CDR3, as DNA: TGTGCCAGCAGCGTGGGCGGGAGGCACCAAGAGACCCAGTACTTC. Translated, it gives CASSVGGRHQETQYF. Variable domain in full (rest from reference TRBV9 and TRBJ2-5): DSGVTQTPKHLITATGQRVTLRCSPRSGDLSVYWYQQSLDQGLQFLIQYYNGEERAKGNILERFSAQQFPDLHSELNLSSLELGDSALYFCASSVGGRHQETQYFGPGTRLLVL.

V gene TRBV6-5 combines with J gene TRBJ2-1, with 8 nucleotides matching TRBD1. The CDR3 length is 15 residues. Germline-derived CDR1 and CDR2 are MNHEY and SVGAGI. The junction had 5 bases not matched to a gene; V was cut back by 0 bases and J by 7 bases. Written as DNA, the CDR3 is TGTGCCAGCAGTTACTCGTTTCAGGGGGCAAATGAGCAGTTCTTC. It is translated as CASSYSFQGANEQFF.

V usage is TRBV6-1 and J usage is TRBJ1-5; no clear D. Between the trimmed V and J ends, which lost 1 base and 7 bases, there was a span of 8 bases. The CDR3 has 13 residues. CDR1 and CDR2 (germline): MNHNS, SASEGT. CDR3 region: CASSEGVVQPQHF. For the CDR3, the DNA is TGTGCCAGCAGTGAAGGAGTCGTGCAGCCCCAGCATTTT.

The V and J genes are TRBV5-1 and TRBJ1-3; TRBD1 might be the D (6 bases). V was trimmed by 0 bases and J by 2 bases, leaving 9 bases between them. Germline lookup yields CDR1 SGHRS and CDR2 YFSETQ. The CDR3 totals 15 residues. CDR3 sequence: CASSLEGEPGNTIYF. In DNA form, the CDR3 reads TGCGCCAGCAGCTTGGAGGGGGAGCCTGGAAACACCATATATTTT. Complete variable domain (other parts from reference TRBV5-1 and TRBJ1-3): KAGVTQTPRYLIKTRGQQVTLSCSPISGHRSVSWYQQTPGQGLQFLFEYFSETQRNKGNFPGRFSGRQFSNSRSEMNVSTLELGDSALYLCASSLEGEPGNTIYFGEGSWLTVV.

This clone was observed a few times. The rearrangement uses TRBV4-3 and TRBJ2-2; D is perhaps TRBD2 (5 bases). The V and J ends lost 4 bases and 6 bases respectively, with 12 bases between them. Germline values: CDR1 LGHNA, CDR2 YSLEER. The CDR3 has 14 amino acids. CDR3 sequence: CASSPGLVAGELFF. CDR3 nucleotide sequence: TGCGCCAGCAGCCCCGGACTGGTGGCCGGGGAGCTGTTTTTT.

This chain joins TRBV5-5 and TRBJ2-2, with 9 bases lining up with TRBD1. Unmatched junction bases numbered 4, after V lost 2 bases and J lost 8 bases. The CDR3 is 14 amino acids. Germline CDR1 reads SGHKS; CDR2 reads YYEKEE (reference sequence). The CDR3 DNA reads TGTGCCAGCAGCTTCCGGGACAGGGCTGGGGAGCTGTTTTTT. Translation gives CASSFRDRAGELFF.

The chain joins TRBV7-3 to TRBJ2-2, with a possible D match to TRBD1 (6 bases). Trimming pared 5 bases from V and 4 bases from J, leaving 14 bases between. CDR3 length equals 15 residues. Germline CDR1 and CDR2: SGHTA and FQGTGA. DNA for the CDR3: TGTGCCAGCAGCGATAATAGAGGGGGCACCGGGGAGCTGTTTTTT. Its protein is CASSDNRGGTGELFF.

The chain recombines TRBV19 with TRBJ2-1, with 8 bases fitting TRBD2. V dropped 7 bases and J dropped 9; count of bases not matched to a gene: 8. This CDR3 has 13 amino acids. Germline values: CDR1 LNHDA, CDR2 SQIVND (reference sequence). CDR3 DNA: TGTGCCAGTAAGGGCGGGAGGATTACTGAGCAGTTCTTC. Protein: CASKGGRITEQFF.

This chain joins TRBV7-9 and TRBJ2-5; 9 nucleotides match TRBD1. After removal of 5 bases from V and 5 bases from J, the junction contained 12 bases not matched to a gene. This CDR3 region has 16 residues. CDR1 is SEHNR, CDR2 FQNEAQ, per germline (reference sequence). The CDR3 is CASSPNRGRERETQYF. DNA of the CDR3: TGTGCCAGCAGCCCTAACAGGGGGCGCGAGCGGGAGACCCAGTACTTC.

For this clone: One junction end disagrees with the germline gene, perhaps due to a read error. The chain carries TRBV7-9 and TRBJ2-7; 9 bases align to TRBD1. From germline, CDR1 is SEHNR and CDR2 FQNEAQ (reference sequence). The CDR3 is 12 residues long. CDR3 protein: CSSRDRAYEQYF. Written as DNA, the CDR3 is TGTTCCAGCCGGGACAGGGCTTACGAGCAGTACTTC.